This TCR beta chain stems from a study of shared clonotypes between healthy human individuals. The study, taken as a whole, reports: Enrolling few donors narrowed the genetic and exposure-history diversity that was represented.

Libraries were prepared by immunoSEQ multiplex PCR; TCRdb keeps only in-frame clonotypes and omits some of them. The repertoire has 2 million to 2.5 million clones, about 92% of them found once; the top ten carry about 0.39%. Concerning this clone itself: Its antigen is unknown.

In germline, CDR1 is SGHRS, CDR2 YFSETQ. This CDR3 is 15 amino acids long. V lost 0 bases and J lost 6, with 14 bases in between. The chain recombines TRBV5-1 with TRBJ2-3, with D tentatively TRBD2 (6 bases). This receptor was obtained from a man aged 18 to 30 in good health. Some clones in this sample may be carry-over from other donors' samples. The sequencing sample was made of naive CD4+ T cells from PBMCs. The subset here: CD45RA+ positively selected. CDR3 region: CASSLVASASDTQYF. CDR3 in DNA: TGCGCCAGCAGCTTGGTGGCTAGCGCCAGTGATACGCAGTATTTT.